This entry lists 17 T cell receptor beta chains sequenced from one sample in a study of CD8 T cells in Susac syndrome. About 0.45 to 1 ug RNA was reverse transcribed with random hexamers. One entry per CDR3 protein results from TCRdb running MiXCR on the immunoSEQ multiplex PCR reads. The data show around 81,000 distinct CDR3 sequences, 94% seen once. The sample comprised CD8+ T cells from PBMCs. The receptors here all came from a human donor with Susac syndrome.

This clonotype was seen a single time. This sequence joins TRBV15 and TRBJ2-7, with TRBD1 matching 10 bases. The length of the CDR3 is 14 residues. From germline, CDR1 is LNHNV and CDR2 YYDKDF (reference sequence). With 6 bases clipped from V and 5 bases from J, the junction kept 7 bases outside the gene matches. DNA of the CDR3: TGTGCCACCAGGGGGACAGGGGATGAACACGAGCAGTACTTC. Encoded protein: CATRGTGDEHEQYF.

Only one count was recorded for this clonotype. The chain has TRBV7-9 and TRBJ2-1; a possible D gene is TRBD1 (6 bases). CDR3 length: 14 residues. V lost 5 bases, J lost 7 bases, and 15 bases lay in between. The V gene's germline CDR1 is SEHNR and CDR2 FQNEAQ (reference sequence). CDR3 residues: CASSQSTGENEQFF. The CDR3 region has the DNA TGTGCCAGCAGCCAATCGACAGGTGAGAATGAGCAGTTCTTC.

Written as DNA, the CDR3 is TGTGCCAGCACCCCATCCGGCGACACCATATATTTT. The encoded protein is CASTPSGDTIYF. The V call is TRBV7-2, the J call TRBJ1-3; no definite D call. CDR3 length: 12 residues. In germline, CDR1 is SGHTA, CDR2 FQGNSA. Trimming cost V 7 bases and J 8 bases, with 12 bases left between them.

V gene TRBV14 combines with J gene TRBJ2-7; D call uncertain. Germline CDR1 reads SGHDN; CDR2 reads FVKESK. V was clipped by 4 bases and J by 2 bases, with 12 bases between them. The CDR3 runs 14 residues. CDR3 sequence (DNA): TGTGCCAGCAGCCTGAGAGGAGATACCTACGAGCAGTACTTC. It is translated as CASSLRGDTYEQYF.

The chain links TRBV12-5 to TRBJ2-7, with 7 positions matching TRBD1. Per the germline V gene, CDR1 is LGHNT and CDR2 is FRNRAP. The CDR3 runs 14 residues. With V trimmed by 7 bases and J by 3 bases, 9 bases remained unmatched. Here the CDR3 reads CASAQTGLVYEQYF. In DNA, the CDR3 is TGTGCTAGTGCCCAGACAGGGTTGGTCTACGAGCAGTACTTC. The full variable domain, completed using reference TRBV12-5 and TRBJ2-7, is DARVTQTPRHKVTEMGQEVTMRCQPILGHNTVFWYRQTMMQGLELLAYFRNRAPLDDSGMPKDRFSAEMPDATLATLKIQPSEPRDSAVYFCASAQTGLVYEQYFGPGTRLTVT.

The chain combines TRBV28 with TRBJ1-2; possible D gene TRBD1, 5 bases. The CDR3 is made up of 15 amino acids. The germline V gene encodes CDR1 MDHEN and CDR2 SYDVKM. The germline V and J ends were trimmed by 5 bases and 2 bases, with 15 bases remaining between them. CDR3 bases: TGTGCCAGCAGTCTAGTCGTGGGACCGAACTATGGCTACACCTTC. It encodes CASSLVVGPNYGYTF.

This clonotype appeared once. This rearrangement joins TRBV27 to TRBJ1-1; D remains unclear. This CDR3 region has 16 residues. The germline gives CDR1 MNHEY, CDR2 SMNVEV (reference sequence). The V end lost 6 bases, the J end lost 1 base, and 18 bases lay between the germline ends. CDR3 sequence (DNA): TGTGCCAGCAGCCTCACCCTCGGGCACGAGAACACTGAAGCTTTCTTT. This sequence encodes CASSLTLGHENTEAFF.

The chain carries TRBV10-3 and TRBJ1-5; 10 nucleotides line up with TRBD1. Germline V gene data show CDR1 as ENHRY and CDR2 as SYGVKD. This CDR3 is built from 16 residues. The V and J ends lost 6 bases and 9 bases, in that order; junction bases with no gene match: 14. The CDR3: CAISVGPGQGLWPQHF. The CDR3 DNA is TGTGCCATCAGCGTGGGACCGGGACAGGGGCTCTGGCCCCAGCATTTT.

This rearrangement joins TRBV6-5 to TRBJ2-7, with 11 bases lining up with TRBD1. The CDR3 runs to 15 residues. Germline CDR1 and CDR2: MNHEY and SVGAGI. Unmatched junction bases numbered 6, after V lost 2 bases and J lost 6 bases. The CDR3 reads CASSYGQGARGEQYF. Written as DNA, the CDR3 is TGTGCCAGCAGTTACGGACAGGGGGCTCGGGGCGAGCAGTACTTC.

V and J are TRBV25-1 and TRBJ2-5; 9 positions match TRBD1. V lost 7 bases, J lost 5 bases, and 8 bases stayed unmatched. Germline CDR1 and CDR2: MGHDK and SYGVNS. This CDR3 comprises 14 residues. The CDR3 region is CASTVPGQGETQYF. The CDR3 DNA follows: TGTGCCAGCACCGTCCCGGGACAGGGTGAGACCCAGTACTTC.

This chain uses TRBV20-1 with TRBJ2-7, with D possibly TRBD2 on 5 matching bases. This CDR3 contains 14 residues. Between the trimmed V and J ends, which lost 3 bases and 7 bases, there was a span of 19 bases. Germline V CDR1 and CDR2: DFQATT, SNEGSKA (reference sequence). The CDR3 DNA sequence: TGCAGTGCTAGCGCAGTGGATAGCGTCGTGGAGCAGTACTTC. Translated, it gives CSASAVDSVVEQYF.

V gene TRBV6-5 combines with J gene TRBJ1-4, with a tentative D call TRBD1 (6 bases). The CDR3 length is 15 residues. The V and J ends lost 6 bases and 0 bases respectively, with 11 bases between them. CDR1 is MNHEY and CDR2 is SVGAGI in the germline V gene. CDR3: CASRPGQTTNEKLFF. The CDR3 DNA sequence: TGTGCCAGCAGACCCGGACAGACAACTAATGAAAAACTGTTTTTT.

This clonotype was seen just once. This sequence joins TRBV4-3 and TRBJ2-2; 9 bases align to TRBD2. Germline CDR1 is LGHNA and CDR2 is YSLEER. Trimming took 1 base from V and 4 from J; bases not matched to a gene: 4. This CDR3 has 16 amino acids. The chain's CDR3 is CASSQGGGRVTGELFF. CDR3 nucleotides: TGCGCCAGCAGCCAAGGAGGCGGGAGGGTCACCGGGGAGCTGTTTTTT.

The chain combines TRBV4-3 with TRBJ2-1; D call uncertain. Germline values: CDR1 LGHNA, CDR2 YSLEER. This CDR3 is 13 amino acids long. V was pared by 0 bases and J by 12 bases, with 12 bases between. CDR3 DNA: TGCGCCAGCAGCCAAGACAGGAAGACGGGGCAGTTCTTC. Its protein product is CASSQDRKTGQFF.

The rearrangement links TRBV30 to TRBJ2-1, with D unresolved. V lost 2 bases to trimming and J lost 9 bases, with 8 bases between them. The CDR3 length is 11 residues. CDR1 GTSNPN and CDR2 SVGIG come from the germline V gene (reference sequence). DNA for the CDR3: TGTGCCTGGAGTCCCCTGGGTGAGCAGTTCTTC. It encodes CAWSPLGEQFF.

The CDR3 here is CASSLLWGHKETQYF. The CDR3 DNA reads as TGTGCCAGCAGTTTATTGTGGGGTCATAAAGAGACCCAGTACTTC. The rearrangement links TRBV27 to TRBJ2-5; D is unclear. From germline, CDR1 is MNHEY and CDR2 SMNVEV (reference sequence). The CDR3 totals 15 residues. V gave up 1 base and J gave up 3 bases, with 12 bases separating them.

The chain uses TRBV7-9 and TRBJ1-2, with 7 bases lining up with TRBD1. The germline CDR1 and CDR2 sequences are SEHNR and FQNEAQ (reference sequence). J was trimmed by 3 bases and V by 4 bases; bases with no gene match: 2. The CDR3 is 13 residues long. The CDR3 bases are TGTGCCAGCAGCTCGGGACAGTACTATGGCTACACCTTC. It specifies CASSSGQYYGYTF.